Listed below are T cell receptor beta chains from one sample, sequenced in a study of T cell repertoires in cytomegalovirus infection. Via MiXCR, TCRdb re-called the reads, giving one row per CDR3 protein. The sample carries some 180,000 distinct CDR3 sequences, about a sixth recorded once. Sequences were obtained from CD8+ T cells from PBMCs. These receptors all stem from a human donor in good health (CMV status not recorded). Some clones in this sample may be carry-over from other donors' samples. Each CDR3 is given with its conserved first and last residue. Each record gives: D gene, clone size, J gene, V gene, CDR3 protein, CDR3 DNA. A D gene is named only where the DNA matches it firmly. A row's size may be missing; if present it is once, few, many or a size class.

D gene: NA
clone size: many
J gene: TRBJ2-1
V gene: TRBV7-8
CDR3 protein: CASSISAGPLYNEQFF
CDR3 DNA: TGTGCCAGCAGCATCAGCGCCGGGCCCTTGTACAATGAGCAGTTCTTC

D gene: TRBD1
clone size: NA
J gene: TRBJ1-1
V gene: TRBV12-3/TRBV12-4
CDR3 protein: CASSPPGQLNTEAFF
CDR3 DNA: TGTGCCAGCAGTCCTCCGGGACAGCTGAACACTGAAGCTTTCTTT

D gene: TRBD2
clone size: NA
J gene: TRBJ2-7
V gene: TRBV7-9
CDR3 protein: CASSPAGGGASVEQYF
CDR3 DNA: TGTGCCAGCAGCCCAGCGGGCGGGGGGGCGTCGGTTGAGCAGTACTTC

D gene: NA
clone size: NA
J gene: TRBJ1-2
V gene: TRBV12-3/TRBV12-4
CDR3 protein: CASSLPGPFGYTF
CDR3 DNA: TGTGCCAGCAGTTTACCCGGGCCCTTCGGCTACACCTTC

D gene: NA
clone size: NA
J gene: TRBJ2-7
V gene: TRBV7-6
CDR3 protein: CASSLAYRDEQYF
CDR3 DNA: TGTGCCAGCAGCTTAGCGTATAGGGACGAGCAGTACTTC

D gene: NA
clone size: NA
J gene: TRBJ2-6
V gene: TRBV9
CDR3 protein: CASSGGGRALSGANVLTF
CDR3 DNA: TGTGCCAGCAGCGGCGGGGGCAGGGCGCTCTCTGGGGCCAACGTCCTGACTTTC

D gene: NA
clone size: few
J gene: TRBJ1-1
V gene: TRBV6-2/TRBV6-3
CDR3 protein: CASSYGGGESNTEAFF
CDR3 DNA: TGTGCCAGCAGTTACGGTGGTGGGGAGTCGAACACTGAAGCTTTCTTT

D gene: NA
clone size: NA
J gene: TRBJ2-7
V gene: TRBV10-3
CDR3 protein: CAISGPFGVDEQYF
CDR3 DNA: TGTGCCATCAGCGGACCTTTTGGTGTCGACGAGCAGTACTTC

D gene: NA
clone size: NA
J gene: TRBJ2-7
V gene: TRBV29-1
CDR3 protein: CSVPGTLTGEQYF
CDR3 DNA: TGCAGCGTACCCGGGACACTAACGGGAGAGCAGTACTTC

D gene: NA
clone size: NA
J gene: TRBJ1-1
V gene: TRBV6-2/TRBV6-3
CDR3 protein: CASRLMNTEAFF
CDR3 DNA: TGTGCCTCTAGGTTAATGAACACTGAAGCTTTCTTT

D gene: NA
clone size: NA
J gene: TRBJ2-7
V gene: TRBV3-1
CDR3 protein: CASSQDGGSNNEQYF
CDR3 DNA: TGTGCCAGCAGCCAAGATGGAGGGAGCAACAACGAGCAGTACTTC

D gene: TRBD1
clone size: few
J gene: TRBJ2-7
V gene: TRBV29-1
CDR3 protein: CSVEWQGAYEQYF
CDR3 DNA: TGCAGCGTTGAATGGCAGGGGGCTTACGAGCAGTACTTC

D gene: TRBD1
clone size: many
J gene: TRBJ2-2
V gene: TRBV6-1
CDR3 protein: CASSDGDRDTGELFF
CDR3 DNA: TGTGCCAGCAGTGATGGGGACAGGGACACCGGGGAGCTGTTTTTT

D gene: TRBD2
clone size: NA
J gene: TRBJ2-7
V gene: TRBV4-2
CDR3 protein: CASSQDGDLAGGYEQYF
CDR3 DNA: TGTGCCAGCAGCCAAGATGGTGACCTAGCGGGGGGTTACGAGCAGTACTTC

D gene: TRBD1
clone size: NA
J gene: TRBJ2-6
V gene: TRBV6-2/TRBV6-3
CDR3 protein: CASSLGTANVLTF
CDR3 DNA: TGTGCCAGCAGCCTCGGGACAGCGAACGTCCTGACTTTC

D gene: NA
clone size: NA
J gene: TRBJ2-4
V gene: TRBV7-2
CDR3 protein: CASSAGTFNQYF
CDR3 DNA: TGTGCCAGCAGCGCGGGGACGTTTAACCAGTACTTC

D gene: NA
clone size: NA
J gene: TRBJ1-5
V gene: TRBV7-6
CDR3 protein: CASAPVAAQPQHF
CDR3 DNA: TGTGCCAGCGCCCCCGTGGCGGCTCAGCCCCAGCATTTT

D gene: NA
clone size: NA
J gene: TRBJ1-2
V gene: TRBV7-6
CDR3 protein: CASSPGPVGYGYTF
CDR3 DNA: TGTGCCAGCAGCCCCGGGCCGGTGGGGTATGGCTACACCTTC

D gene: TRBD2
clone size: few
J gene: TRBJ2-1
V gene: TRBV20-1
CDR3 protein: CSAKGGGGSYNEQFF
CDR3 DNA: TGCAGTGCTAAAGGTGGGGGGGGGTCCTACAATGAGCAGTTCTTC

D gene: NA
clone size: few
J gene: TRBJ1-2
V gene: TRBV28
CDR3 protein: CASSLDTFSNYGYTF
CDR3 DNA: TGTGCCAGCAGCCTGGACACGTTTTCTAACTATGGCTACACCTTC

D gene: NA
clone size: NA
J gene: TRBJ2-2
V gene: TRBV12-3/TRBV12-4
CDR3 protein: CASSSSGGLAGELFF
CDR3 DNA: TGTGCCAGCAGTTCCTCAGGGGGGTTGGCCGGGGAGCTGTTTTTT

D gene: TRBD1
clone size: NA
J gene: TRBJ2-2
V gene: TRBV28
CDR3 protein: CASSYYRGSVPGELFF
CDR3 DNA: TGTGCCAGCAGTTACTACAGGGGAAGCGTCCCCGGGGAGCTGTTTTTT

D gene: NA
clone size: NA
J gene: TRBJ2-7
V gene: TRBV6-6
CDR3 protein: CASSYDPGAVEQYF
CDR3 DNA: TGTGCCAGCAGTTACGACCCAGGGGCGGTGGAGCAGTACTTC

D gene: NA
clone size: few
J gene: TRBJ2-2
V gene: TRBV6-1
CDR3 protein: CASSEASYRRTGELFF
CDR3 DNA: TGTGCCAGCAGTGAAGCTTCGTACCGACGCACCGGGGAGCTGTTTTTT

D gene: TRBD2
clone size: NA
J gene: TRBJ2-7
V gene: TRBV20-1
CDR3 protein: CSARELAGDDYEQYF
CDR3 DNA: TGCAGTGCTAGAGAGTTAGCGGGGGACGACTACGAGCAGTACTTC

D gene: TRBD2
clone size: NA
J gene: TRBJ2-5
V gene: TRBV12-3/TRBV12-4
CDR3 protein: CASSLGLAGTQYF
CDR3 DNA: TGTGCCAGCAGTCTAGGACTAGCTGGGACCCAGTACTTC

D gene: NA
clone size: few
J gene: TRBJ2-2
V gene: TRBV7-3
CDR3 protein: CASSAPVTGELFF
CDR3 DNA: TGTGCCAGCAGCGCACCGGTCACCGGGGAGCTGTTTTTT

D gene: NA
clone size: NA
J gene: TRBJ2-6
V gene: TRBV7-9
CDR3 protein: CASSSGAFTGANVLTF
CDR3 DNA: TGTGCCAGCAGCTCTGGGGCCTTCACTGGGGCCAACGTCCTGACTTTC

D gene: NA
clone size: NA
J gene: TRBJ1-5
V gene: TRBV12-3/TRBV12-4
CDR3 protein: CASSFGLIHQPQHF
CDR3 DNA: TGTGCCAGCAGTTTCGGTCTGATTCATCAGCCCCAGCATTTT

D gene: TRBD1
clone size: NA
J gene: TRBJ1-2
V gene: TRBV29-1
CDR3 protein: CSVETGQGANYGYTF
CDR3 DNA: TGCAGCGTTGAGACCGGACAGGGAGCTAACTATGGCTACACCTTC

D gene: NA
clone size: many
J gene: TRBJ2-3
V gene: TRBV12-3/TRBV12-4
CDR3 protein: CASSLSTDTQYF
CDR3 DNA: TGTGCCAGCAGCTTAAGCACAGATACGCAGTATTTT

D gene: TRBD2
clone size: NA
J gene: TRBJ2-1
V gene: TRBV7-2
CDR3 protein: CASSWASGGTYNEQFF
CDR3 DNA: TGTGCCAGCAGCTGGGCTAGCGGGGGAACCTACAATGAGCAGTTCTTC

D gene: TRBD2
clone size: NA
J gene: TRBJ2-5
V gene: TRBV7-9
CDR3 protein: CANSRGTSGVEETQYF
CDR3 DNA: TGTGCCAACAGCAGAGGGACTAGCGGGGTCGAAGAGACCCAGTACTTC

D gene: NA
clone size: NA
J gene: TRBJ2-1
V gene: TRBV14
CDR3 protein: CASSQGGNNNEQFF
CDR3 DNA: TGTGCCAGCAGCCAAGGGGGAAATAACAATGAGCAGTTCTTC

D gene: NA
clone size: few
J gene: TRBJ2-1
V gene: TRBV12-3/TRBV12-4
CDR3 protein: CASSLRWTARAYNEQFF
CDR3 DNA: TGTGCCAGCAGTTTGCGGTGGACTGCGCGGGCCTACAATGAGCAGTTCTTC

D gene: NA
clone size: NA
J gene: TRBJ1-6
V gene: TRBV4-3
CDR3 protein: CASSQDRARVLSSPLHF
CDR3 DNA: TGCGCCAGCAGCCAAGATCGCGCGAGGGTGCTAAGTTCACCCCTCCACTTT

D gene: NA
clone size: NA
J gene: TRBJ1-5
V gene: TRBV7-2
CDR3 protein: CASSSGQQDLPGQPQHF
CDR3 DNA: TGTGCCAGCAGCTCCGGGCAACAGGACCTCCCGGGTCAGCCCCAGCATTTT

D gene: NA
clone size: few
J gene: TRBJ1-1
V gene: TRBV7-2
CDR3 protein: CASSLDRGRNTEAFF
CDR3 DNA: TGTGCCAGCAGCTTAGATCGAGGCAGGAACACTGAAGCTTTCTTT

D gene: NA
clone size: many
J gene: TRBJ2-3
V gene: TRBV7-8
CDR3 protein: CASSLGDADTQYF
CDR3 DNA: TGTGCCAGCAGCTTAGGGGACGCAGATACGCAGTATTTT

D gene: NA
clone size: few
J gene: TRBJ2-1
V gene: TRBV2
CDR3 protein: CASKRGSYNEQFF
CDR3 DNA: TGTGCCAGCAAAAGGGGGTCCTACAATGAGCAGTTCTTC

D gene: NA
clone size: NA
J gene: TRBJ2-5
V gene: TRBV28
CDR3 protein: CASSPSLVGQETQYF
CDR3 DNA: TGTGCCAGCAGTCCCAGTCTTGTGGGCCAAGAGACCCAGTACTTC

D gene: NA
clone size: NA
J gene: TRBJ2-1
V gene: TRBV12-5
CDR3 protein: CASGLVPLSDEQFF
CDR3 DNA: TGTGCTAGTGGTTTGGTCCCCCTCTCAGATGAGCAGTTCTTC

D gene: TRBD2
clone size: few
J gene: TRBJ2-7
V gene: TRBV2
CDR3 protein: CASSVSGGAYEQYF
CDR3 DNA: TGTGCCAGCAGTGTAAGCGGGGGGGCCTACGAGCAGTACTTC

D gene: TRBD2
clone size: few
J gene: TRBJ2-2
V gene: TRBV29-1
CDR3 protein: CSVEGVLAGGDTGELFF
CDR3 DNA: TGCAGCGTTGAGGGCGTCCTAGCGGGGGGCGACACCGGGGAGCTGTTTTTT

D gene: NA
clone size: many
J gene: TRBJ2-3
V gene: TRBV7-2
CDR3 protein: CASSYPGDSTDTQYF
CDR3 DNA: TGTGCCAGCAGCTACCCCGGGGACAGCACAGATACGCAGTATTTT